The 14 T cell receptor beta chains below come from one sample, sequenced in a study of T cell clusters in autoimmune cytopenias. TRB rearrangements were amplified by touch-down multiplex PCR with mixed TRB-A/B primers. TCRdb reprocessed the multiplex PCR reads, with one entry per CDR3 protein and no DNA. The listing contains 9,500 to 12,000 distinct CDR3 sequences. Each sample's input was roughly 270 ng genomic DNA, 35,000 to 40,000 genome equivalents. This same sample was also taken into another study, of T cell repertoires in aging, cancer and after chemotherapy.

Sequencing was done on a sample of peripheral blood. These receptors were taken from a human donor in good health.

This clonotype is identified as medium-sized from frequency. The CDR3 region is CASSLERGQSSYEQYF. The gene calls are TRBV11-1 and TRBJ2-7; TCRdb's D gene call, TRBD1, goes unchecked for lack of DNA. Germline lookup yields CDR1 SGHAT and CDR2 FQDESV (reference sequence). CDR3 length: 16 amino acids.

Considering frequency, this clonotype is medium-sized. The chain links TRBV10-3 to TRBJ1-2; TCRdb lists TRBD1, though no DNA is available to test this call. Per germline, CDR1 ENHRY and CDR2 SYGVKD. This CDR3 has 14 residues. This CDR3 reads CAISGGTEVYGYTF.

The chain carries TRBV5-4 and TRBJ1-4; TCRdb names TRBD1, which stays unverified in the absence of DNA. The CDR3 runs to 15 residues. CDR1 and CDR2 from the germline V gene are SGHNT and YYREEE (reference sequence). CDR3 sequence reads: CASSSQDRSNEKLFF. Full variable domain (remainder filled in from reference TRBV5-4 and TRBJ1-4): ETGVTQSPTHLIKTRGQQVTLRCSSQSGHNTVSWYQQALGQGPQFIFQYYREEENGRGNFPPRFSGLQFPNYSSELNVNALELDDSALYLCASSSQDRSNEKLFFGSGTQLSVL.

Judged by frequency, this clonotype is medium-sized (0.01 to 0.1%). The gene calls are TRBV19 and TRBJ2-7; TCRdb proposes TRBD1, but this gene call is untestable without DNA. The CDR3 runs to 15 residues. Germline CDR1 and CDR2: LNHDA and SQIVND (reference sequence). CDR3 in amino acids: CASSPTGSVDYEQYF.

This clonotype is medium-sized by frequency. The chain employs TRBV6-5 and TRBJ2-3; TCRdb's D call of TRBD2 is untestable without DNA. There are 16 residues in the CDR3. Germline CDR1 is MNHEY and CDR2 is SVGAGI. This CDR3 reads CATRASGGGNTDTQYF.

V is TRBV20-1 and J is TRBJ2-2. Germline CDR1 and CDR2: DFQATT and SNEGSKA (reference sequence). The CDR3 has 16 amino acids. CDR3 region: CSARDPAMGSTGELFF.

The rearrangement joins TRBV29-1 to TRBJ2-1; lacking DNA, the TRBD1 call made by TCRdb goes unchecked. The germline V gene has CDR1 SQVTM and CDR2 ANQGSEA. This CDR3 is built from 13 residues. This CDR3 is CSVAQGADNEQFF.

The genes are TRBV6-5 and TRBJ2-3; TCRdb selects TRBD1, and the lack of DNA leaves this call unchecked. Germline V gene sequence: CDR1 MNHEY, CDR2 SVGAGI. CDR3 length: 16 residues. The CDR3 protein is CASSYHQGALTDTQYF.

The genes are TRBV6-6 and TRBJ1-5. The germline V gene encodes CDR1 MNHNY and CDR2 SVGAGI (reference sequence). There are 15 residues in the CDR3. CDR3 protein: CASRPAGRHNQPQHF.

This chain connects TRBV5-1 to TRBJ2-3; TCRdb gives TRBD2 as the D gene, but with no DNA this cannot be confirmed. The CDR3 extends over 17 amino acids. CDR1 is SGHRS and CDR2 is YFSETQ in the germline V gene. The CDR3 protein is CASSKFSSNSQADTQYF. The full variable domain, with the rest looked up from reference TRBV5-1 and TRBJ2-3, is KAGVTQTPRYLIKTRGQQVTLSCSPISGHRSVSWYQQTPGQGLQFLFEYFSETQRNKGNFPGRFSGRQFSNSRSEMNVSTLELGDSALYLCASSKFSSNSQADTQYFGPGTRLTVL.

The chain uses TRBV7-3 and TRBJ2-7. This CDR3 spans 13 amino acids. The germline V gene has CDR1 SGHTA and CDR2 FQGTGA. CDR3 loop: CASSLAGSYEQYF. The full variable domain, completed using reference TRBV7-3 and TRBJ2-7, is GAGVSQTPSNKVTEKGKYVELRCDPISGHTALYWYRQSLGQGPEFLIYFQGTGAADDSGLPNDRFFAVRPEGSVSTLKIQRTERGDSAVYLCASSLAGSYEQYFGPGTRLTVT.

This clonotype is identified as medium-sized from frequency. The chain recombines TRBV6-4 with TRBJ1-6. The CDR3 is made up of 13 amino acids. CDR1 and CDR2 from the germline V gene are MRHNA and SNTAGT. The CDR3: CASSPTRNSPLHF.

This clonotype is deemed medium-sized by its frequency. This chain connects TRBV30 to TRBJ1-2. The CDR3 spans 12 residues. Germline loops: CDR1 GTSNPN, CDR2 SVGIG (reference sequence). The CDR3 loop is CAWSKGEGGYTF.

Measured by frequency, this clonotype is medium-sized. The chain's CDR3 is CSSARQGGLYNEQFF. This chain uses TRBV29-1 with TRBJ2-1; the TCRdb D gene call, TRBD2, has no DNA to confirm it. The CDR3 extends over 15 amino acids. CDR1 is SQVTM and CDR2 is ANQGSEA in the germline V gene.